A single sample gave rise to the 13 T cell receptor beta chains below, sequenced in a study of vaccination effects on CD4 cells after COVID-19. TCRdb's table, derived via immunoSEQ multiplex PCR, lists solely in-frame clones and lacks some. The table shows 68,000 or so clones, with 80% occurring only once. Under the ViraFEST assay, PBMC were stimulated with viral peptide pools so that antigen-specific CD4+ T cells expanded. Sequencing was performed afterwards. It was after more than nine days of culture that CD4+ T cells were isolated. Neither prior SARS-CoV-2 infection nor positive nucleocapsid antibodies were present in the vaccine recipients. No antigen has been identified for these receptors. The sample here was CD4+ T cells from PBMCs cultured with SARS-CoV-2 spike peptides, taken before COVID-19 vaccination. These receptors originate from a human donor who received a COVID-19 vaccine.

The rearrangement uses TRBV5-4 and TRBJ2-5, with 8 positions matching TRBD1. The germline V gene has CDR1 SGHNT and CDR2 YYREEE (reference sequence). Trimming removed 3 bases from V and 1 base from J; junction bases left unmatched: 5. The CDR3 consists of 15 residues. The CDR3 spells CASSSPGQGQETQYF. CDR3 coding DNA: TGTGCCAGCAGCTCACCTGGACAGGGCCAAGAGACCCAGTACTTC. The variable domain in full, with the rest retrieved from reference TRBV5-4 and TRBJ2-5, is ETGVTQSPTHLIKTRGQQVTLRCSSQSGHNTVSWYQQALGQGPQFIFQYYREEENGRGNFPPRFSGLQFPNYSSELNVNALELDDSALYLCASSSPGQGQETQYFGPGTRLLVL.

This clone was seen a handful of times. The J gene is TRBJ2-7, the V gene TRBV10-1; the D is unclear. Trimming shortened V by 9 bases and J by 4 bases, and 7 bases separated the two germline ends. This CDR3 contains 10 residues. Germline CDR1 is WNHNN and CDR2 is SYGVQD (reference sequence). The CDR3 spells CARSVYEQYV. Here the CDR3 DNA reads TGCGCCAGATCAGTGTACGAGCAGTACGTC.

DNA for the CDR3: TGTGCCAGCAGCTTATACGCGGGGAATTCACCCCTCCACTTT. Its protein product is CASSLYAGNSPLHF. J is TRBJ1-6 and V is TRBV7-2; D not certain. The V end lost 2 bases, the J end lost 7 bases, and 9 bases lay between the germline ends. Germline CDR1 SGHTA, CDR2 FQGNSA. There are 14 residues in the CDR3. Complete variable domain (other parts from reference TRBV7-2 and TRBJ1-6): GAGVSQSPSNKVTEKGKDVELRCDPISGHTALYWYRQSLGQGLEFLIYFQGNSAPDKSGLPSDRFSAERTGGSVSTLTIQRTQQEDSAVYLCASSLYAGNSPLHFGNGTRLTVT.

This clone was detected only a few times. The gene calls are TRBV2 and TRBJ2-2; D is uncertain. Germline CDR1 is SNHLY and CDR2 is FYNNEI. This CDR3 is 15 amino acids long. Trimming took 8 bases from V and 2 from J, leaving 15 bases between them. The CDR3 reads CASVVGPVNTGELFF. For the CDR3, the DNA is TGTGCCAGCGTGGTAGGGCCTGTTAACACCGGGGAGCTGTTTTTT.

To note about this clone: The sample carries other DNA sequences with the same CDR3. The V and J genes are TRBV4-1 and TRBJ2-5; D not certain. Trimming pared 1 base from V and 4 bases from J, leaving 7 bases between. Germline V gene sequence: CDR1 MGHRA, CDR2 YSYEKL. The CDR3 contains 13 residues. For the CDR3, the DNA is TGCGCCAGCAGCCAAGCGCCCCGAGAGACCCAGTACTTC. Its translation: CASSQAPRETQYF.

The chain carries TRBV6-5 and TRBJ1-4; no firm D call. V lost 6 bases, J lost 1 base, and 9 bases lay in between. The CDR3 is 14 amino acids. Looked up from germline, CDR1 is MNHEY and CDR2 is SVGAGI. Written as DNA, the CDR3 is TGTGCCAGCAGGCGGACGTTAACTAATGAAAAACTGTTTTTT. It translates to CASRRTLTNEKLFF.

This clone was recorded a few times. The gene calls are TRBV5-4 and TRBJ1-2, with TRBD1 matching 9 bases. Unmatched junction bases numbered 5, after V lost 0 bases and J lost 8 bases. This CDR3 spans 14 amino acids. Germline V gene lookup returns CDR1 SGHNT and CDR2 YYREEE (reference sequence). CDR3 in DNA: TGTGCCAGCAGCTTGGGGGGAACAGGGGGCGGCTACACCTTC. Amino acid sequence: CASSLGGTGGGYTF.

V usage is TRBV24-1 and J usage is TRBJ2-1; 7 nucleotides match TRBD1. Germline V gene sequence: CDR1 KGHDR, CDR2 SFDVKD. This CDR3 has 15 residues. V was clipped by 4 bases and J by 3 bases; unmatched bases: 5. CDR3 nucleotides: TGTGCCACCAGTGACAAACAGGGGTTCTACAATGAGCAGTTCTTC. It translates to CATSDKQGFYNEQFF.

This clone appeared a single time. CDR3 nucleotides: TGTGCCAGCAGCCTCCAAATGGGATCTAGCACAGATACGCAGTATTTT. Translating it yields CASSLQMGSSTDTQYF. This chain uses TRBV7-2 with TRBJ2-3; D not resolved. The V end was cut by 5 bases, the J end by 0 bases, with 15 bases between. From germline, CDR1 is SGHTA and CDR2 FQGNSA. The CDR3 is made up of 16 amino acids.

V usage is TRBV5-1 and J usage is TRBJ2-5, with 9 bases fitting TRBD1. The CDR3 loop spans 14 amino acids. Germline CDR1 SGHRS, CDR2 YFSETQ. The junction had 5 bases not matched to a gene; V was cut back by 3 bases and J by 5 bases. The DNA for the CDR3 is TGCGCCAGCAGCTGGGGGACAGGGACCGAGACCCAGTACTTC. It is translated as CASSWGTGTETQYF.

The chain has TRBV7-9 and TRBJ2-4, with D maybe TRBD1 (6 bases). V dropped 6 bases and J dropped 8 bases, with 14 bases sitting between them. Germline V gene lookup returns CDR1 SEHNR and CDR2 FQNEAQ (reference sequence). The CDR3 is made up of 13 amino acids. CDR3 sequence: CASSLRDKDIQYF. CDR3 DNA sequence: TGTGCCAGCAGTCTCCGGGACAAGGACATTCAGTACTTC.

This rearrangement joins TRBV25-1 to TRBJ1-5; D is unresolved. The germline V gene has CDR1 MGHDK and CDR2 SYGVNS. With 7 bases removed from V and 7 bases from J, the gap between germline ends came to 11 bases. This CDR3 spans 12 amino acids. In DNA, the CDR3 is TGTGCCAGCATCCGGGGAAACCAGCCCCAGCATTTT. Its translation is CASIRGNQPQHF.

The chain carries TRBV6-6 and TRBJ1-6; 7 bases are shared with TRBD1. This CDR3 is built from 14 residues. Trimming removed 6 bases from V and 10 bases from J; junction bases left unmatched: 9. Germline V gene data show CDR1 as MNHNY and CDR2 as SVGAGI (reference sequence). CDR3 protein: CASSRDRAGSPLHF. CDR3 DNA sequence: TGTGCCAGCAGCCGAGACAGGGCGGGGTCACCCCTCCACTTT.